The 23 T cell receptor beta chains below all came from one sample that was sequenced in a study of blood T cell repertoires in COVID-19. Assay: immunoSEQ multiplex PCR; the TCRdb copy retains only in-frame clones and omits some. The sample yields some 30,000 clones, 70% to 90% seen once. Sequenced input: peripheral blood. The receptors were gathered from a man aged 65 to 79 with active COVID-19.

The rearrangement links TRBV3-1 (or the pseudogene TRBV3-2) to TRBJ2-7, with 8 positions matching TRBD2. This CDR3 contains 15 residues. The trim removed 4 bases at V and 6 bases at J, leaving 11 bases unmatched. Germline CDR1 LGHDT, CDR2 YNNKEL (reference sequence). The DNA for the CDR3 is TGTGCCAGCAGCCGACCGGGACTAGTCCCTCTCGAGCAGTACTTC. This encodes CASSRPGLVPLEQYF.

The gene calls are TRBV5-4 and TRBJ2-6, with 9 bases fitting TRBD1. The ends lost 3 bases at V and 4 bases at J; junction bases unmatched: 8. Germline CDR1 reads SGHNT; CDR2 reads YYREEE (reference sequence). The CDR3 extends over 17 amino acids. The CDR3 nucleotides are TGTGCCAGCAGCTCTCCGGGACAGGGTTCGGGGGCCAACGTCCTGACTTTC. This sequence encodes CASSSPGQGSGANVLTF. Drawing the rest from reference TRBV5-4 and TRBJ2-6, the complete variable domain is ETGVTQSPTHLIKTRGQQVTLRCSSQSGHNTVSWYQQALGQGPQFIFQYYREEENGRGNFPPRFSGLQFPNYSSELNVNALELDDSALYLCASSSPGQGSGANVLTFGAGSRLTVL.

The J gene is TRBJ2-1, the V gene TRBV5-4; the D gene is possibly TRBD2 (5 bases). CDR3 size: 16 residues. Germline assignment: CDR1 SGHNT and CDR2 YYREEE (reference sequence). Between the trimmed V and J ends, which lost 1 base and 8 bases, there was a span of 19 bases. Written as DNA, the CDR3 is TGTGCCAGCAGCTTGAGAAGCGGAATGTCCCCTGATGAGCAGTTCTTC. Protein: CASSLRSGMSPDEQFF.

This clone was recorded once. The chain carries TRBV4-1 and TRBJ1-1; weak D call: TRBD1 (5 bases). Germline V gene data show CDR1 as MGHRA and CDR2 as YSYEKL. The V and J ends lost 3 bases and 5 bases respectively, with 13 bases between them. The CDR3 is made up of 14 amino acids. The CDR3 sequence: CASSQEGWGTEAFF. The CDR3 DNA reads as TGCGCCAGCAGCCAGGAGGGGTGGGGGACTGAAGCTTTCTTT.

The chain recombines TRBV18 with TRBJ2-6; TRBD2 is a possible D gene (5 bases). Germline V gives CDR1 KGHSH, CDR2 LQKENI. The V end was cut by 1 base, the J end by 4 bases, with 14 bases between. The CDR3 is made up of 17 amino acids. The CDR3 loop reads CASSPRPEEDGANVLTF. The CDR3 region has the DNA TGTGCCAGCTCACCACGGCCGGAGGAAGACGGGGCCAACGTCCTGACTTTC.

The chain employs TRBV9 and TRBJ2-5, with TRBD2 identical over 7 bases. The CDR3 totals 14 residues. J was trimmed by 2 bases and V by 0 bases; bases with no gene match: 1. The V gene's germline CDR1 is SGDLS and CDR2 YYNGEE. DNA for the CDR3: TGTGCCAGCAGCGTAGGGACTAGGCAAGAGACCCAGTACTTC. Translated: CASSVGTRQETQYF.

This chain uses TRBV7-2 with TRBJ2-5; D possibly corresponds to TRBD1 (6 bases). Germline lookup yields CDR1 SGHTA and CDR2 FQGNSA. The V and J ends lost 5 bases and 0 bases respectively, with 13 bases between them. The CDR3 loop spans 15 amino acids. The CDR3 region is CASSPGVRDQETQYF. In DNA form, the CDR3 reads TGTGCCAGCAGCCCAGGGGTCCGCGACCAAGAGACCCAGTACTTC.

V is TRBV4-1 and J is TRBJ2-5; TRBD1 might be the D (6 bases). Trimming shortened V by 4 bases and J by 5 bases, and 11 bases separated the two germline ends. The V gene's germline CDR1 is MGHRA and CDR2 YSYEKL. The CDR3 runs 13 residues. In nucleotides, the CDR3 is TGCGCCAGCAGCCGCGGACAGATCGAGACCCAGTACTTC. Translated, it gives CASSRGQIETQYF.

A single count supports this clone. The V call is TRBV4-1, the J call TRBJ2-7; D gene unclear. Trimming pared 3 bases from V and 6 bases from J, leaving 12 bases between. The CDR3 loop spans 13 amino acids. The germline CDR1 and CDR2 sequences are MGHRA and YSYEKL. The CDR3 loop reads CASSHGFWSEQYF. CDR3 nucleotides: TGCGCCAGCAGCCACGGGTTCTGGTCCGAGCAGTACTTC.

V and J are TRBV18 and TRBJ1-1; weak D call: TRBD1 (5 bases). The CDR3 sequence is 14 residues long. Looked up from germline, CDR1 is KGHSH and CDR2 is LQKENI. V lost 2 bases and J lost 6, with 13 bases in between. The CDR3 protein is CASSPSLQDPEAFF. For the CDR3, the DNA is TGTGCCAGCTCACCATCACTACAGGACCCTGAAGCTTTCTTT. The complete variable domain, with remaining parts taken from reference TRBV18 and TRBJ1-1, reads NAGVMQNPRHLVRRRGQEARLRCSPMKGHSHVYWYRQLPEEGLKFMVYLQKENIIDESGMPKERFSAEFPKEGPSILRIQQVVRGDSAAYFCASSPSLQDPEAFFGQGTRLTVV.

The CDR3: CASSNGIGTEAFF. Written as DNA, the CDR3 is TGTGCCAGTAGTAACGGGATTGGGACTGAAGCTTTCTTT. The V call is TRBV19, the J call TRBJ1-1; no reliable D call. Germline V CDR1 and CDR2: LNHDA, SQIVND (reference sequence). The CDR3 runs 13 residues. V lost 4 bases, J lost 5 bases, and 11 bases lay in between.

The rearrangement links TRBV11-2 to TRBJ1-1; possible D gene TRBD1, 6 bases. Between the trimmed V and J ends, which lost 5 bases and 5 bases, there was a span of 15 bases. This CDR3 is 14 amino acids long. Germline loops: CDR1 SGHAT, CDR2 FQNNGV. The CDR3 DNA follows: TGTGCCAGCAGCGAATTCATAGGGGGAACTGAAGCTTTCTTT. This sequence encodes CASSEFIGGTEAFF.

This chain links TRBV5-1 with TRBJ2-7; 12 positions match TRBD1. The germline CDR1 and CDR2 sequences are SGHRS and YFSETQ. The CDR3 sequence is 15 residues long. The ends lost 1 base at V and 6 bases at J; junction bases unmatched: 5. The CDR3 region is CASSLRDRGRSEQYF. The CDR3, as DNA: TGCGCCAGCAGCTTGCGGGACAGGGGGCGATCCGAGCAGTACTTC.

This rearrangement joins TRBV5-4 to TRBJ1-6, with TRBD1 as a possible D gene (5 bases). This CDR3 has 16 amino acids. The V gene lost 0 bases and the J gene lost 8 bases, with 15 bases spanning the gap. CDR1 is SGHNT and CDR2 is YYREEE in the germline V gene (reference sequence). In DNA, the CDR3 is TGTGCCAGCAGCTTGGATGCAGGGAGGAGTTATTCACCCCTCCACTTT. Its translation: CASSLDAGRSYSPLHF.

The chain links TRBV7-2 to TRBJ2-4, with 8 bases aligning to TRBD1. Germline V lookup: CDR1 SGHTA, CDR2 FQGNSA. The CDR3 is 16 amino acids. V was pared by 3 bases and J by 0 bases, with 4 bases of the junction left unmatched. The CDR3 here is CASSFRQGLAKNIQYF. The CDR3, as DNA: TGTGCCAGCAGCTTCCGACAGGGGCTAGCCAAAAACATTCAGTACTTC.

The CDR3 DNA reads TGTGCCAGCAGCCGACGGGGAGGACTAGCGGGACGCAATGAGCAGTTCTTC. Encoded protein: CASSRRGGLAGRNEQFF. V and J are TRBV7-9 and TRBJ2-1, with 12 positions matching TRBD2. This CDR3 contains 17 residues. J gave up 6 bases and V 5 bases, and 11 bases lay outside the gene matches. Germline V gene lookup returns CDR1 SEHNR and CDR2 FQNEAQ (reference sequence).

The CDR3 region is CASSKGAYNEQFF. The CDR3 DNA sequence: TGTGCCAGCAGCAAGGGAGCCTACAATGAGCAGTTCTTC. V usage is TRBV9 and J usage is TRBJ2-1, with TRBD2 as a possible D gene (5 bases). Germline-derived CDR1 and CDR2 are SGDLS and YYNGEE. With 4 bases removed from V and 2 bases from J, the gap between germline ends came to 7 bases. The CDR3 contains 13 residues.

The rearrangement uses TRBV7-9 and TRBJ2-1, with D perhaps matching TRBD2 (5 bases). CDR1 is SEHNR and CDR2 is FQNEAQ in the germline V gene (reference sequence). V was trimmed by 0 bases and J by 9 bases, leaving 9 bases between them. The CDR3 loop spans 13 amino acids. CDR3 sequence reads: CASSLASGGEQFF. The CDR3 bases are TGTGCCAGCAGCTTAGCCAGCGGAGGTGAGCAGTTCTTC.

V gene TRBV7-2 combines with J gene TRBJ1-4; maybe TRBD1 (6 bases). The CDR3 runs 15 residues. Germline V lookup: CDR1 SGHTA, CDR2 FQGNSA. V was pared by 5 bases and J by 3 bases, with 13 bases between. CDR3 sequence (DNA): TGTGCCAGCAGCGCAAAGACAGGAGCTAATGAAAAACTGTTTTTT. It translates to CASSAKTGANEKLFF.

The chain couples TRBV5-1 to TRBJ1-5; D call uncertain. Deletions cut 0 bases from V and 0 bases from J, with 7 bases between. The CDR3 sequence is 15 residues long. In germline, CDR1 is SGHRS, CDR2 YFSETQ. The CDR3 DNA sequence: TGCGCCAGCAGCTTGGACGGAGATAGCAATCAGCCCCAGCATTTT. This codes for CASSLDGDSNQPQHF.

J is TRBJ2-7 and V is TRBV4-2; 9 nucleotides align to TRBD2. Trimming cost V 4 bases and J 5 bases; bases outside gene matches: 9. Germline V lookup: CDR1 LGHNA, CDR2 YNFKEQ. This CDR3 contains 15 residues. CDR3 sequence reads: CASSPVSVAGDEQYF. DNA of the CDR3: TGTGCCAGCAGCCCCGTTTCGGTAGCGGGAGACGAGCAGTACTTC.

This chain uses TRBV3-1 (or the pseudogene TRBV3-2) with TRBJ2-7; 8 nucleotides agree with TRBD1. CDR1 and CDR2 from the germline V gene are LGHDT and YNNKEL (reference sequence). The CDR3 runs to 14 residues. Trimming cost V 4 bases and J 0 bases; bases outside gene matches: 2. CDR3 in DNA: TGTGCCAGCAGCCGGACAGGGAGCTCCTACGAGCAGTACTTC. It encodes CASSRTGSSYEQYF.

The chain uses TRBV5-1 and TRBJ2-3, with 8 positions matching TRBD2. Germline CDR1 is SGHRS and CDR2 is YFSETQ. V lost 3 bases, J lost 2 bases, and 2 bases stayed unmatched. The CDR3 runs to 14 residues. The CDR3 sequence is CASSSGGLTDTQYF. CDR3 coding DNA: TGCGCCAGCAGCTCGGGGGGGCTCACAGATACGCAGTATTTT.